This T cell receptor (beta chain) comes out of a study of CD8 T cells in ankylosing spondylitis (TCRdb year 2017). About the full investigation: The study profiled T cell receptor beta repertoires in healthy donors and ankylosing spondylitis patients to find disease-linked TCR variants. The full study cohort comprised around 25 ankylosing spondylitis patients and roughly 110 healthy donors. Peripheral blood samples were taken, and synovial fluid was additionally collected from ankylosing spondylitis patients. The paper as a whole reports these results and caveats: Some of the motif variants had been reported before in the synovial fluid and blood of reactive arthritis patients, a finding that suggests common disease-initiation mechanisms. A TCR beta motif made up of several highly homologous amino acid variants appeared to be characteristic of blood from ankylosing spondylitis patients. The disease-linked clones had a CD8+ phenotype and were found at relatively low frequencies in peripheral blood. According to the report, matched synovial fluid samples from ankylosing spondylitis patients were significantly enriched for the disease-linked clones.

For CDR1 and CDR2, the germline V gene (reference sequence) lists SGHKS and YYEKEE. The germline ends are 10 bases apart after V is trimmed by 3 bases and J by 0 bases. Taken from cysteine to phenylalanine, the CDR3 has 15 residues. The CDR3 DNA has 45 bases and is translated from base 1. The data were produced on an Illumina HiSeq 2500. Quantitative 5'-RACE with molecular barcodes was the method used to prepare the TCR beta libraries. Processing in the source paper ran as follows. A new computational method based on a probabilistic model of VDJ rearrangement was used to identify disease-linked TCR variants. The public reads were reanalyzed by TCRdb: fastp trimming at Q25, MiXCR alignment, in-frame beta chains only. For every CDR3 protein sequence, its rows merge into one entry that carries the most common genes and DNA. The authors' filters were not applied to this entry. The sample data list 25,000 to 40,000 distinct CDR3 sequences, and 6.5% to 9% of these were observed just once. The ten largest account for about 11% of the sample.

This clonotype was counted many times. Its binding antigen is unknown. No clone much larger than this one lies a single base away; base qualities are absent. The chain joins TRBV5-5 to TRBJ2-1, with the D call perhaps TRBD1 or TRBD2, each one matching 5 bases. Sequenced input: blood, either unsorted or a sorted T cell fraction (not recorded which). The clonotype originates from a male donor with ankylosing spondylitis or in good health (not recorded which). The CDR3 corresponds to CASSWRGDSYNEQFF. The DNA is as follows: TGTGCCAGCAGCTGGAGAGGGGACTCCTACAATGAGCAGTTCTTC. When the CDR3 is completed using the reference TRBV5-5 and TRBJ2-1 genes on either side, the full variable domain is DAGVTQSPTHLIKTRGQQVTLRCSPISGHKSVSWYQQVLGQGPQFIFQYYEKEERGRGNFPDRFSARQFPNYSSELNVNALLLGDSALYLCASSWRGDSYNEQFFGPGTRLTVL.